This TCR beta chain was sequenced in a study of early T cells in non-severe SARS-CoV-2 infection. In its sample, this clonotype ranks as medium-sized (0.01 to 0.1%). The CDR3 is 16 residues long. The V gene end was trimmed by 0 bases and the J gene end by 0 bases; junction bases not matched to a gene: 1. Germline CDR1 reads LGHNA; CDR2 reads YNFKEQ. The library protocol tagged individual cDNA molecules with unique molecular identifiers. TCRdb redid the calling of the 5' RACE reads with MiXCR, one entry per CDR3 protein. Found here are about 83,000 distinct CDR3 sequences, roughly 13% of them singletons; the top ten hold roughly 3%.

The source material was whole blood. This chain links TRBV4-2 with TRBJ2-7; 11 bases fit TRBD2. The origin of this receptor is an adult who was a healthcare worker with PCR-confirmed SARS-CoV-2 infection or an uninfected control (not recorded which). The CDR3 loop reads CASSQEGLADSYEQYF. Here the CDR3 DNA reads TGTGCCAGCAGCCAAGAGGGACTAGCGGACTCCTACGAGCAGTACTTC.